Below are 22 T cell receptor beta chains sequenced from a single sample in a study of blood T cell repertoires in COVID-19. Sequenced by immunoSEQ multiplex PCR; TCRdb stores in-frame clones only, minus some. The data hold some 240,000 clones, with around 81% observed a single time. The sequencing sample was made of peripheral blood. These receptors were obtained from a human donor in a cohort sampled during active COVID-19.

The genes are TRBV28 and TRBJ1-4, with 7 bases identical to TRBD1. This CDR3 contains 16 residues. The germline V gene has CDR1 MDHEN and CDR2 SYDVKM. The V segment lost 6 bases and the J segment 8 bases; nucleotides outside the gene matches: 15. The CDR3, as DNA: TGTGCCAGCAGCCCTGCGTTCGACAGGGCCCAGGAAAAACTGTTTTTT. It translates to CASSPAFDRAQEKLFF.

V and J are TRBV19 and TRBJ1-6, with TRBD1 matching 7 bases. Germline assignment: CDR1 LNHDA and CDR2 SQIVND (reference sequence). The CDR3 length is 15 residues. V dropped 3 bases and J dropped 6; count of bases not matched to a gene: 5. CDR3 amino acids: CASSIPPGGNSPLHF. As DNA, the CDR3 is TGTGCCAGTAGTATCCCGCCAGGGGGTAATTCACCCCTCCACTTT.

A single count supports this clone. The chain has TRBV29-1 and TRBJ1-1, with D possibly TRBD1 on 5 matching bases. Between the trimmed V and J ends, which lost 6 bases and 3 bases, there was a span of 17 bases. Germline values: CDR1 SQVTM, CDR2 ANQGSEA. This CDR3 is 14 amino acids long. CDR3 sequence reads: CSVARGARDTEAFF. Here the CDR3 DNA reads TGCAGCGTGGCCCGTGGGGCGCGTGACACTGAAGCTTTCTTT. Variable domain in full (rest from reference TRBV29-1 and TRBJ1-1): SAVISQKPSRDICQRGTSLTIQCQVDSQVTMMFWYRQQPGQSLTLIATANQGSEATYESGFVIDKFPISRPNLTFSTLTVSNMSPEDSSIYLCSVARGARDTEAFFGQGTRLTVV.

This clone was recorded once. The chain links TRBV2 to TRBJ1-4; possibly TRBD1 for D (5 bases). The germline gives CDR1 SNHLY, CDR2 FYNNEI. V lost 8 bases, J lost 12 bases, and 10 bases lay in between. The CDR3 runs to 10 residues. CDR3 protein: CASVGTQLFF. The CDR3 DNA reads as TGTGCCAGCGTCGGGACTCAACTGTTTTTT.

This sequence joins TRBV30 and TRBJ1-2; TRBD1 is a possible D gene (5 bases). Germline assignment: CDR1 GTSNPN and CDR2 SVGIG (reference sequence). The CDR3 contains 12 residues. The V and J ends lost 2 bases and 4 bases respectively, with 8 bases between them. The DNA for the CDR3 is TGTGCCTGGAGTCTGGGGGGCTATGGCTACACCTTC. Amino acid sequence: CAWSLGGYGYTF.

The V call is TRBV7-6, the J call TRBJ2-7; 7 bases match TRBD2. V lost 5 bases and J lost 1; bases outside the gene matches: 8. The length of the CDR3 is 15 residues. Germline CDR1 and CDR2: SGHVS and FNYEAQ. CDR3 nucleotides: TGTGCCAGCAGCGAAGTCGCGGGAGTTTCCTACGAGCAGTACTTC. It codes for CASSEVAGVSYEQYF.

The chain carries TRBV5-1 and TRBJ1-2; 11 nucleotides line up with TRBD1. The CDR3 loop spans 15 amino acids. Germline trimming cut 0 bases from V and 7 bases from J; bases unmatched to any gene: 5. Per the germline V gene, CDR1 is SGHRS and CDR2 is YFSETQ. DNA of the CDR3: TGCGCCAGCAGCTTGGAGAGGACAGGGGGCATTGGCTACACCTTC. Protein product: CASSLERTGGIGYTF.

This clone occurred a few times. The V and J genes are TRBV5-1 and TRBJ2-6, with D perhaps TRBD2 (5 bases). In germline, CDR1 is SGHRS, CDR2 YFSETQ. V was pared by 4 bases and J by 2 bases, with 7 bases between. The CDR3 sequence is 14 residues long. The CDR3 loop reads CASSEGTGANVLTF. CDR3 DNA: TGCGCCAGCAGCGAGGGTACTGGGGCCAACGTCCTGACTTTC.

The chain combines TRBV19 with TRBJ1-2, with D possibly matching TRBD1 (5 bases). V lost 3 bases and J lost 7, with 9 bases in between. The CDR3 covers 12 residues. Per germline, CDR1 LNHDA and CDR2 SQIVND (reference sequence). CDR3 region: CASSIGGAGYTF. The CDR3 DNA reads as TGTGCCAGTAGTATCGGGGGTGCTGGCTACACCTTC. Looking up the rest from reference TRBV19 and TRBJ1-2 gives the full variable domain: DGGITQSPKYLFRKEGQNVTLSCEQNLNHDAMYWYRQDPGQGLRLIYYSQIVNDFQKGDIAEGYSVSREKKESFPLTVTSAQKNPTAFYLCASSIGGAGYTFGSGTRLTVV.

The DNA for the CDR3 is TGTGCCAGCCAGAGACTGCAAGAGACCCAGTACTTC. Its protein is CASQRLQETQYF. V gene TRBV2 combines with J gene TRBJ2-5, with D hard to call. V gave up 8 bases and J gave up 2 bases, with 9 bases separating them. The CDR3 loop spans 12 amino acids. The V gene's germline CDR1 is SNHLY and CDR2 FYNNEI.

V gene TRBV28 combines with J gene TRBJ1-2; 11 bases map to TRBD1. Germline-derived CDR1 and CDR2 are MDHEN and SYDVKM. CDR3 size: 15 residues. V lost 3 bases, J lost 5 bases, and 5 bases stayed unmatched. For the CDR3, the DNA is TGTGCCAGCAGTTTCGGACAGGGGGCGGAATATGGCTACACCTTC. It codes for CASSFGQGAEYGYTF.

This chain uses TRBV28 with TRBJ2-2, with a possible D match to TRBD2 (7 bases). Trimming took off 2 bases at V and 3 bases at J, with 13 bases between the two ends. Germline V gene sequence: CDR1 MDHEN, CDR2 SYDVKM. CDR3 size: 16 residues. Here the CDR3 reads CASSLPGGADTGELFF. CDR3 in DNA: TGTGCCAGCAGTTTACCGGGGGGCGCCGACACCGGGGAGCTGTTTTTT.

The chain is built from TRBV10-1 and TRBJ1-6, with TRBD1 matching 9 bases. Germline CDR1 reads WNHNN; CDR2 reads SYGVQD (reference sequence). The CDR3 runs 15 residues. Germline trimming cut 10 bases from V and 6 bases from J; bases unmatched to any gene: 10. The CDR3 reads CATLPGQGRNSPLHF. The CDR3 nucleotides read TGCGCCACCCTCCCGGGACAGGGCCGTAATTCACCCCTCCACTTT.

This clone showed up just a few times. CDR3 sequence: CASSEGGFNQPQHF. CDR3 nucleotide sequence: TGTGCCAGCAGTGAAGGGGGTTTCAATCAGCCCCAGCATTTT. The rearrangement joins TRBV28 to TRBJ1-5; the D gene is possibly TRBD1 (6 bases). Trimming left V 5 bases short and J 3 bases short, with 11 bases between. CDR1 MDHEN and CDR2 SYDVKM come from the germline V gene. CDR3 length: 14 residues.

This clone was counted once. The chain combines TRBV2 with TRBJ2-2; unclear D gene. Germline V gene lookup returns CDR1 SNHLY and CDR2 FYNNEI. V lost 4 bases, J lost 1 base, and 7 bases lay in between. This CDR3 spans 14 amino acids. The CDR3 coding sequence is TGTGCCAGCAGTGTCTTAGAGAACACCGGGGAGCTGTTTTTT. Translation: CASSVLENTGELFF.

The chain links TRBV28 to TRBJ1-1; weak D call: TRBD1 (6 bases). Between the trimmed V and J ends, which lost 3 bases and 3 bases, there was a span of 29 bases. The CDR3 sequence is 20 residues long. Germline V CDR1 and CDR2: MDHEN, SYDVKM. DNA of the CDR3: TGTGCCAGCAGTTTTGGGGGTGGAAAGGGGGAGAATGGATTGGACACTGAAGCTTTCTTT. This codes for CASSFGGGKGENGLDTEAFF.

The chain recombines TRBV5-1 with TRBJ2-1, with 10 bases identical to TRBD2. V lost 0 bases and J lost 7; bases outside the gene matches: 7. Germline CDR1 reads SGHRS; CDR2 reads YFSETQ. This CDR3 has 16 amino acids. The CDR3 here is CASSLVRASGSNEQFF. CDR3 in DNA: TGCGCCAGCAGCTTGGTTCGGGCTAGCGGGAGTAATGAGCAGTTCTTC.

As DNA, the CDR3 is TGTGCCAGCAGTGAACAGGGTCCCACAGATACGCAGTATTTT. Translating it yields CASSEQGPTDTQYF. V is TRBV6-4 and J is TRBJ2-3, with TRBD1 as a possible D gene (6 bases). V was pared by 3 bases and J by 2 bases, with 9 bases between. CDR3 length equals 14 residues. Germline lookup yields CDR1 MRHNA and CDR2 SNTAGT.

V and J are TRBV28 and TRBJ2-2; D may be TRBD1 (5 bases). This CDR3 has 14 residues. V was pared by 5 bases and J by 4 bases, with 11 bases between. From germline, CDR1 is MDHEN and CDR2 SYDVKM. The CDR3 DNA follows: TGTGCCAGCAGTAAATGGGGCGGCACCGGGGAGCTGTTTTTT. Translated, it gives CASSKWGGTGELFF.

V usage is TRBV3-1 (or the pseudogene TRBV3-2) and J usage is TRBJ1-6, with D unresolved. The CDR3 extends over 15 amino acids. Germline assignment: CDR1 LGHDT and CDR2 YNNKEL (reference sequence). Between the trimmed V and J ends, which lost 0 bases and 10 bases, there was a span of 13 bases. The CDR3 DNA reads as TGTGCCAGCAGCCAAGATCAAGGAGTCACGTCACCCCTCCACTTT. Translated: CASSQDQGVTSPLHF.

CDR3 DNA sequence: TGTGCCAGCACCCCGGCGGGGTTGGGAGCAGACATTCAGTACTTC. Protein product: CASTPAGLGADIQYF. The V gene is TRBV28, the J gene TRBJ2-4; D possibly corresponds to TRBD2 (6 bases). Deletions cut 7 bases from V and 8 bases from J, with 21 bases between. The CDR3 totals 15 residues. Germline V CDR1 and CDR2: MDHEN, SYDVKM.

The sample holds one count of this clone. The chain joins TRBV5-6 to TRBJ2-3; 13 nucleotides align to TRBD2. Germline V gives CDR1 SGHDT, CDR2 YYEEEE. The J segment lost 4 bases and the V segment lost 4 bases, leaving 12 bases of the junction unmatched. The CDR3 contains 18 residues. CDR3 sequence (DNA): TGTGCCAGCAGCCAGGGGACTAGCGGGATGAGGGTGCCAGATACGCAGTATTTT. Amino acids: CASSQGTSGMRVPDTQYF.